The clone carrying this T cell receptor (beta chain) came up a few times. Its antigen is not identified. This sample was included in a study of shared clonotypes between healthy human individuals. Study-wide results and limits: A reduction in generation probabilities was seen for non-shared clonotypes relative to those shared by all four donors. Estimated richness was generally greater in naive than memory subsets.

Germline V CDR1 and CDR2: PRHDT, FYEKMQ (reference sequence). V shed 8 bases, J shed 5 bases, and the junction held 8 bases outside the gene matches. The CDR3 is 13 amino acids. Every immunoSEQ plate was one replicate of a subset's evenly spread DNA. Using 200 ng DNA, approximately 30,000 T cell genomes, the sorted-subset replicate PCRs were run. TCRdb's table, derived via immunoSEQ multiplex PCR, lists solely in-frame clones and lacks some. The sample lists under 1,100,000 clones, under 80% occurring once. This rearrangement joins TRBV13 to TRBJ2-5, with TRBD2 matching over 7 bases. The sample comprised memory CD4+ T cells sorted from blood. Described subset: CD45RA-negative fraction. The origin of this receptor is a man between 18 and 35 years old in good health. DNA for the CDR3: TGTGCCAGCTCAATCGGGGGGTTGGAGACCCAGTACTTC. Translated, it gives CASSIGGLETQYF.